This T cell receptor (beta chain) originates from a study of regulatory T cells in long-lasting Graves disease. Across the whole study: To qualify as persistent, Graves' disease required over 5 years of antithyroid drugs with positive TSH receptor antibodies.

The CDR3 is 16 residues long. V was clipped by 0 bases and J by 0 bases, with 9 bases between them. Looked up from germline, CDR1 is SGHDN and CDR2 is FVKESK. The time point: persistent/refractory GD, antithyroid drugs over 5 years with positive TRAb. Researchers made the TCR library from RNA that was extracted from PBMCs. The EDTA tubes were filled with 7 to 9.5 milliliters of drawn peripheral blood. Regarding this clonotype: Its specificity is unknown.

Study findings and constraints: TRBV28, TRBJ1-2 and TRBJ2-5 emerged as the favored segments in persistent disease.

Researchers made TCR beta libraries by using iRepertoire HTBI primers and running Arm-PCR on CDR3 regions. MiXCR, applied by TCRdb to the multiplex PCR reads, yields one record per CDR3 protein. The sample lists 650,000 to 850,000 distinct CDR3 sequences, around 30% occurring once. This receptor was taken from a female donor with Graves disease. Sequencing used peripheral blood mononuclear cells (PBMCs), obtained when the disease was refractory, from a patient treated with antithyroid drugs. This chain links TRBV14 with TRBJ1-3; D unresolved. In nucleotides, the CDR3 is TGTGCCAGCAGCCAAGATCTTCTATACTCTGGAAACACCATATATTTT. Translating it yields CASSQDLLYSGNTIYF.